This TCR beta chain emerged from a study of cytomegalovirus exposure and HLA in healthy donors. Turning to this clone: Its antigen is unknown.

The PCR was carried out with 60 Vbeta primers and 13 Jbeta primers. Sequencing used immunoSEQ multiplex PCR; TCRdb keeps in-frame clones, though not all of them. Counted here are approximately 90,000 clones, roughly three quarters occurring once; the ten biggest clones make up about 1.4%. This CDR3 spans 15 amino acids. V lost 6 bases, J lost 1 base, and 8 bases stayed unmatched. Germline V lookup: CDR1 MNHEY, CDR2 SMNVEV (reference sequence). Whole-study results and caveats: The study put 150 or so TCR beta chains on its list as cytomegalovirus-associated.

Everyone who donated was a healthy bone marrow donor. This clonotype originated in a male donor in good health and CMV-seronegative. This rearrangement joins TRBV27 to TRBJ1-1, with 7 bases lining up with TRBD1. The sequenced material came from PBMCs. The CDR3 DNA sequence: TGTGCCAGCAGCCTACTACGACAGGGGAACACTGAAGCTTTCTTT. Translating gives CASSLLRQGNTEAFF.